This passage covers 10 T cell receptor beta chains from one sample sequenced in a study of shared clonotypes between healthy human individuals. The repertoire was sequenced with immunoSEQ multiplex PCR; TCRdb's copy has only in-frame clones and lacks some. The sample shows around 1.9 million clones, roughly 95% of them seen only once. Selected positively for CCR7 and CD45RO-negative, naive CD8 cells excluded terminally differentiated effector memory CD45RA+ cells. The sample was naive CD8+ T cells from PBMCs. These receptors were taken from a man in his late teens or twenties in good health. Some clones in this sample may be carry-over from other donors' samples.

The chain carries TRBV27 and TRBJ2-1; D remains ambiguous. The CDR3 loop spans 14 amino acids. Trimming took 0 bases from V and 9 from J, leaving 12 bases between them. Germline V CDR1 and CDR2: MNHEY, SMNVEV (reference sequence). This CDR3 is CASSLSRSSREQFF. The CDR3 DNA reads as TGTGCCAGCAGTTTATCTCGCAGCTCCCGTGAGCAGTTCTTC.

V and J are TRBV7-9 and TRBJ2-3; the D gene is possibly TRBD2 (5 bases). V lost 5 bases and J lost 0, with 21 bases in between. The CDR3 has 18 residues. Germline loops: CDR1 SEHNR, CDR2 FQNEAQ (reference sequence). Here the CDR3 reads CASSLPAAGDVSTDTQYF. As DNA, the CDR3 is TGTGCCAGCAGCCTTCCAGCCGCCGGGGATGTTAGCACAGATACGCAGTATTTT.

The chain links TRBV10-2 to TRBJ1-3; D unresolved. Germline CDR1 WSHSY, CDR2 SAAADI. V gave up 3 bases and J gave up 0 bases, with 9 bases separating them. CDR3 size: 15 residues. Here the CDR3 DNA reads TGCGCCAGCAGTGACGTACAACTCTCTGGAAACACCATATATTTT. Protein: CASSDVQLSGNTIYF.

V gene TRBV7-7 combines with J gene TRBJ2-5; TRBD1 is a possible D gene (5 bases). This CDR3 comprises 13 residues. The V gene's germline CDR1 is SSHAT and CDR2 FNYEAQ (reference sequence). Trimming removed 5 bases from V and 2 bases from J, with 9 bases in between. This CDR3 is CASSPGHQETQYF. CDR3 DNA: TGTGCCAGCAGCCCCGGACATCAAGAGACCCAGTACTTC.

V and J are TRBV5-4 and TRBJ1-1; no firm D call. The CDR3 is 11 residues long. The germline V gene has CDR1 SGHNT and CDR2 YYREEE (reference sequence). The V and J ends lost 7 bases and 8 bases respectively, with 12 bases between them. The CDR3 protein is CASPGSPEAFF. The CDR3 DNA follows: TGTGCCAGCCCTGGCAGTCCGGAAGCTTTCTTT. The variable domain in full, with the rest retrieved from reference TRBV5-4 and TRBJ1-1, is ETGVTQSPTHLIKTRGQQVTLRCSSQSGHNTVSWYQQALGQGPQFIFQYYREEENGRGNFPPRFSGLQFPNYSSELNVNALELDDSALYLCASPGSPEAFFGQGTRLTVV.

The rearrangement joins TRBV6-1 to TRBJ2-7; D possibly corresponds to TRBD1 (6 bases). The germline V and J ends were trimmed by 1 base and 1 base, with 17 bases remaining between them. Germline lookup yields CDR1 MNHNS and CDR2 SASEGT. The CDR3 length is 17 residues. The CDR3 nucleotides are TGTGCCAGCAGTGAAGGGTTATTGGGGGCGGTTTCCTACGAGCAGTACTTC. Residues: CASSEGLLGAVSYEQYF.

A word on this clone: Other DNA sequences from this sample encode an identical CDR3 as well. The rearrangement joins TRBV9 to TRBJ1-1; 8 bases are a match to TRBD1. The CDR3 is made up of 14 amino acids. The trim removed 0 bases at V and 3 bases at J, leaving 1 base unmatched. Germline CDR1 and CDR2: SGDLS and YYNGEE. The CDR3: CASSVGQGYTEAFF. The DNA for the CDR3 is TGTGCCAGCAGCGTAGGACAGGGGTACACTGAAGCTTTCTTT.

In DNA, the CDR3 is TGTGCCAGTTCCTCAAGCACAGATACGCAGTATTTT. Protein product: CASSSSTDTQYF. This chain connects TRBV25-1 to TRBJ2-3, with D unresolved. The CDR3 runs to 12 residues. V shed 9 bases and J shed 0 bases, with 7 bases lying between them. From germline, CDR1 is MGHDK and CDR2 SYGVNS.

The V and J genes are TRBV21-1 and TRBJ1-4. TRBV21-1 is a pseudogene. This CDR3 comprises 16 residues. The CDR3 bases are TGTGCCAGCAGCCTCGAGTGGGGAACGATCTTTGAAAAACTGTTTTTT. Translating it yields CASSLEWGTIFEKLFF.

The CDR3 spells CASRAGRTYTGELFF. The CDR3 nucleotides read TGTGCCAGCAGAGCTGGACGGACCTACACCGGGGAGCTGTTTTTT. This chain connects TRBV28 to TRBJ2-2, with D hard to call. The V end lost 6 bases, the J end lost 3 bases, and 14 bases lay between the germline ends. Germline V gene data show CDR1 as MDHEN and CDR2 as SYDVKM. The CDR3 sequence is 15 residues long.